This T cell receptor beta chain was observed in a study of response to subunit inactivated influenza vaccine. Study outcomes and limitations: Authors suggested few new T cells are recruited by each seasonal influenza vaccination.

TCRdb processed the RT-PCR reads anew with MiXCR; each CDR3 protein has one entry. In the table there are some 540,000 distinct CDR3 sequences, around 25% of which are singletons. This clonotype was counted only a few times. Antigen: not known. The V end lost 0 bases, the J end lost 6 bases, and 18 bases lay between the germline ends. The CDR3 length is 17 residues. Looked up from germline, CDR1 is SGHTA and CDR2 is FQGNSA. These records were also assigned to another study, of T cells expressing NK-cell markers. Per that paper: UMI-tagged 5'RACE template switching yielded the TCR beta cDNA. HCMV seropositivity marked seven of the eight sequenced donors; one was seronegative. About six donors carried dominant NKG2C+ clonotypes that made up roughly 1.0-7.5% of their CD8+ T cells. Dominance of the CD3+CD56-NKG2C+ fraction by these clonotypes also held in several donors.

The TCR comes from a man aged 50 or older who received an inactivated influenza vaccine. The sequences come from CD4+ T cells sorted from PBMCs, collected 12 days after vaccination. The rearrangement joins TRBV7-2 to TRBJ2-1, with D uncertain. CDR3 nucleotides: TGTGCCAGCAGCTTAGCGGGAAGACTCCTACGCGGCAATGAGCAGTTCTTC. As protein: CASSLAGRLLRGNEQFF.